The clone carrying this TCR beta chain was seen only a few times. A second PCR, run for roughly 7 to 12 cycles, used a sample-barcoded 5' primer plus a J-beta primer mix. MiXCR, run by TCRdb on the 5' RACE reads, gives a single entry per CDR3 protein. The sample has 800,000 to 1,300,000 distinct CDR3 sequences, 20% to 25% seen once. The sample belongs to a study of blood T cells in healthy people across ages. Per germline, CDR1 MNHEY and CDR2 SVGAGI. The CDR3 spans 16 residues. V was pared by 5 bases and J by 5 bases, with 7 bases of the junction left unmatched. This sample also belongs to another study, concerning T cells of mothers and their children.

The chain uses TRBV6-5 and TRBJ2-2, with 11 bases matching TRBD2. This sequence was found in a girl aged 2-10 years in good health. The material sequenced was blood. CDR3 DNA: TGTGCCAGCAGTCACACTAGCGGGAGTCGGACCGGGGAGCTGTTTTTT. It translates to CASSHTSGSRTGELFF.